Below, 18 T cell receptor beta chains from the same sample are listed, as sequenced in a study of blood T cell repertoires in COVID-19. Profiling relied on immunoSEQ multiplex PCR, and the TCRdb table lists in-frame clones only, not all of them. Of about 300,000 clones listed, 80% to 90% are singletons. Material for sequencing was peripheral blood. Every receptor here comes from a woman aged 50 to 60 with COVID-19, enrolled during active disease.

This chain uses TRBV19 with TRBJ1-1; the D gene is possibly TRBD1 (6 bases). There are 19 residues in the CDR3. Germline lookup yields CDR1 LNHDA and CDR2 SQIVND (reference sequence). Trimming took 8 bases from V and 1 from J, leaving 29 bases between them. Here the CDR3 reads CASLTSRGPGGYGNTEAFF. In DNA form, the CDR3 reads TGTGCCAGTCTCACCTCCCGGGGGCCGGGGGGGTATGGGAACACTGAAGCTTTCTTT.

The chain has TRBV4-2 and TRBJ1-1, with TRBD1 matching over 8 bases. Losses at the gene ends were 0 bases for V and 5 bases for J; bases not matched to a gene: 8. Germline V gives CDR1 LGHNA, CDR2 YNFKEQ. The CDR3 has 16 amino acids. CDR3 in DNA: TGTGCCAGCAGCCAAGACCGACAGGGGACGGGGACTGAAGCTTTCTTT. This codes for CASSQDRQGTGTEAFF.

The chain links TRBV10-1 to TRBJ2-5; TRBD2 aligns across 7 bases. V trimming: 2 bases; J trimming: 2 bases; junction bases outside the gene matches: 11. CDR1 WNHNN and CDR2 SYGVQD come from the germline V gene (reference sequence). The CDR3 totals 17 residues. The CDR3 bases are TGCGCCAGCAGTGAGGGAGGCGGCGTGGGAGGGCAAGAGACCCAGTACTTC. This gives the protein CASSEGGGVGGQETQYF.

The V and J genes are TRBV19 and TRBJ2-2; tentatively, D is TRBD1 (5 bases). The CDR3 length is 13 residues. With 8 bases removed from V and 1 base from J, the gap between germline ends came to 8 bases. The germline V gene has CDR1 LNHDA and CDR2 SQIVND (reference sequence). The CDR3, as DNA: TGTGCCAGTGACAGTAGGAACACCGGGGAGCTGTTTTTT. This sequence encodes CASDSRNTGELFF.

The chain combines TRBV11-1 with TRBJ1-2; possible D gene TRBD1, 6 bases. The CDR3 is 13 residues long. V lost 5 bases, J lost 4 bases, and 11 bases lay in between. The germline gives CDR1 SGHAT, CDR2 FQDESV (reference sequence). The CDR3 loop reads CASSHRVPYGYTF. The CDR3 coding sequence is TGTGCCAGCAGCCACAGGGTGCCCTATGGCTACACCTTC.

This chain connects TRBV30 to TRBJ2-1; D perhaps matches TRBD2 (5 bases). Germline CDR1 GTSNPN, CDR2 SVGIG (reference sequence). Trimming shortened V by 6 bases and J by 5 bases, and 17 bases separated the two germline ends. The CDR3 is made up of 14 amino acids. This CDR3 is CACPRGSYNNEQFF. CDR3 sequence (DNA): TGTGCCTGCCCCAGAGGGAGCTACAACAATGAGCAGTTCTTC. The full variable domain, completed using reference TRBV30 and TRBJ2-1, is SQTIHQWPATLVQPVGSPLSLECTVEGTSNPNLYWYRQAAGRGLQLLFYSVGIGQISSEVPQNLSASRPQDRQFILSSKKLLLSDSGFYLCACPRGSYNNEQFFGPGTRLTVL.

The rearrangement uses TRBV10-3 and TRBJ2-7; perhaps TRBD2 as D (6 bases). V was cut by 5 bases and J by 5 bases, with 7 bases left in between. From germline, CDR1 is ENHRY and CDR2 SYGVKD. The CDR3 consists of 11 residues. The chain's CDR3 is CAISPGDEQYF. CDR3 nucleotide sequence: TGTGCCATCAGTCCGGGGGACGAGCAGTACTTC.

V is TRBV12-5 and J is TRBJ2-7; D perhaps matches TRBD2 (6 bases). From germline, CDR1 is LGHNT and CDR2 FRNRAP. This CDR3 has 15 amino acids. V was cut by 7 bases and J by 7 bases, with 23 bases left in between. In DNA form, the CDR3 reads TGTGCTAGTGCCCCCGGGACTTATGGGATGGGGGAGCAGTACTTC. Encoded protein: CASAPGTYGMGEQYF.

The chain employs TRBV6-5 and TRBJ1-1; 9 bases are shared with TRBD1. CDR1 is MNHEY and CDR2 is SVGAGI in the germline V gene. CDR3 length: 16 amino acids. V was clipped by 3 bases and J by 5 bases; unmatched bases: 10. CDR3 in DNA: TGTGCCAGCAGTTATTTACAGGGGGCGAGGGGGACTGAAGCTTTCTTT. Translation: CASSYLQGARGTEAFF.

The rearrangement joins TRBV11-3 to TRBJ1-1; D call uncertain. The V end was cut by 5 bases, the J end by 4 bases, with 5 bases between. Germline CDR1 reads SGHNT; CDR2 reads YENEEA. The CDR3 sequence is 11 residues long. In nucleotides, the CDR3 is TGTGCCAGCAGCCCAGGCACTGAAGCTTTCTTT. It specifies CASSPGTEAFF.

The gene calls are TRBV5-1 and TRBJ2-5, with TRBD1 identical over 8 bases. CDR3 length: 16 amino acids. CDR1 is SGHRS and CDR2 is YFSETQ in the germline V gene. V shed 2 bases and J 5 bases; nucleotides not matched to a gene: 11. The CDR3 here is CASSLIAGQGIETQYF. In DNA, the CDR3 is TGCGCCAGCAGCTTAATCGCAGGACAGGGAATCGAGACCCAGTACTTC.

The chain links TRBV2 to TRBJ1-1, with 9 bases that match TRBD1. Germline CDR1 SNHLY, CDR2 FYNNEI. This CDR3 comprises 14 residues. J was trimmed by 4 bases and V by 6 bases; bases with no gene match: 6. CDR3 bases: TGTGCCAGCAGCCCCACAGGGGGCTTCACTGAAGCTTTCTTT. This gives the protein CASSPTGGFTEAFF.

This clone showed up just a few times. The rearrangement uses TRBV24-1 and TRBJ2-1; 7 bases agree with TRBD2. V shed 3 bases and J 4 bases; nucleotides not matched to a gene: 5. The germline gives CDR1 KGHDR, CDR2 SFDVKD. The CDR3 is made up of 15 amino acids. CDR3 amino acids: CATSDLKRDYNEQFF. The CDR3 region has the DNA TGTGCCACCAGTGATCTGAAGCGGGATTACAATGAGCAGTTCTTC.

The CDR3 sequence: CASSLAPLSGKGRAYEQYF. CDR3 DNA sequence: TGCGCCAGCAGCTTGGCCCCTCTCAGCGGAAAGGGAAGGGCCTACGAGCAGTACTTC. The chain joins TRBV5-1 to TRBJ2-7; D possibly corresponds to TRBD2 (5 bases). The CDR3 spans 19 residues. With 0 bases removed from V and 2 bases from J, the gap between germline ends came to 24 bases. Germline V gene data show CDR1 as SGHRS and CDR2 as YFSETQ.

The chain uses TRBV18 and TRBJ1-2, with TRBD1 matching 11 bases. Germline CDR1 KGHSH, CDR2 LQKENI. The CDR3 is 15 amino acids. The ends lost 3 bases at V and 8 bases at J; junction bases unmatched: 8. This CDR3 reads CASSPGQGVLKGYTF. The CDR3, as DNA: TGTGCCAGCTCACCGGGACAGGGGGTTTTGAAGGGCTACACCTTC.

The rearrangement links TRBV19 to TRBJ1-6, with 11 nucleotides matching TRBD1. Germline CDR1 and CDR2: LNHDA and SQIVND (reference sequence). This CDR3 spans 15 amino acids. The V and J ends lost 4 bases and 8 bases, in that order; junction bases with no gene match: 4. CDR3 region: CASSTGQGAYSPLHF. In DNA, the CDR3 is TGTGCCAGTAGTACCGGACAGGGGGCTTATTCACCCCTCCACTTT. The full variable domain, in which reference TRBV19 and TRBJ1-6 provide the parts outside the CDR3, is DGGITQSPKYLFRKEGQNVTLSCEQNLNHDAMYWYRQDPGQGLRLIYYSQIVNDFQKGDIAEGYSVSREKKESFPLTVTSAQKNPTAFYLCASSTGQGAYSPLHFGNGTRLTVT.

V usage is TRBV7-6 and J usage is TRBJ1-5, with TRBD1 matching 9 bases. Germline V CDR1 and CDR2: SGHVS, FNYEAQ. The V gene end was trimmed by 5 bases and the J gene end by 2 bases; junction bases not matched to a gene: 4. The CDR3 is made up of 15 amino acids. The CDR3 nucleotides read TGTGCCAGCAGCCCGGGACAGGGAGGCAATCAGCCCCAGCATTTT. Translation gives CASSPGQGGNQPQHF.

The chain combines TRBV3-1 (or the pseudogene TRBV3-2) with TRBJ2-5; 7 bases line up with TRBD1. CDR3 length: 15 amino acids. V lost 4 bases, J lost 4 bases, and 9 bases stayed unmatched. Germline V CDR1 and CDR2: LGHDT, YNNKEL (reference sequence). Here the CDR3 DNA reads TGTGCCAGCAGCCCTATAAGGGGGCTTGGAGAGACCCAGTACTTC. Translation gives CASSPIRGLGETQYF.